The present entry profiles one T cell receptor beta chain with its context. The authors' processing: Reference gene primer amplification gave estimated nucleated cell counts. The table came from immunoSEQ multiplex PCR; TCRdb's copy has only in-frame clones and leaves some out. V, J and clone size reflect that table, while D and trimming were determined from the DNA. Among about 160,000 clones listed, roughly four fifths were seen once. This sample is part of a study of blood T cell repertoires in COVID-19. About the study: Whether acute or convalescent, the COVID-19 samples came from the United States, Italy and Spain. Sources were T cells, B-cell-depleted T cells, or PBMCs; the material itself was cDNA or gDNA.

With V trimmed by 3 bases and J by 4 bases, 5 bases remained unmatched. CDR3 size: 14 residues. The germline CDR1 and CDR2 sequences are LNHDA and SQIVND (reference sequence). The source material was peripheral blood. The gene calls are TRBV19 and TRBJ1-2; 7 bases agree with TRBD1. This TCR derives from a woman older than 75 with acute or convalescent COVID-19. The CDR3 region is CASSILQGLYGYTF. As DNA, the CDR3 is TGTGCCAGTAGTATTTTACAGGGGCTCTATGGCTACACCTTC.